The T cell receptor (beta chain) under discussion was sequenced for a study of cytomegalovirus exposure and HLA in healthy donors (TCRdb year 2017). For context, the study as a whole: In an earlier analysis of about 560 of the donors, 276 Gb of sequence data and about 110 million unique TCR beta sequences from about 179 million T cells were reported. An early release covering approximately 600 HLA-typed donors comprised about 300 gigabases of sequencing data and tens of millions of unique TCR sequences. The genetic ancestry cluster associated with self-reported Caucasian donors included 80% to 90% of the roughly 400 genotyped donors. The aim of the study was to test whether cataloging public T cell receptors could identify signatures of past pathogen exposure. The T cell repertoires of several hundred subjects were profiled by immunosequencing and related to cytomegalovirus serostatus. In addition to the first cohort of 650 to 800 subjects, a separate validation cohort of over 90 different subjects was used. To predict cytomegalovirus infection status, the study combined high-throughput TCR immunosequencing, statistical association of individual TCRs with disease status, and machine learning. A later analysis re-analyzed previously published TCR beta repertoires from about 730 donors and added high-resolution HLA genotyping to study TCR occurrence patterns. In the later analysis, no new phenotypic data were used to find candidate immune exposures; instead, reliance was placed on TCR beta sequences and their occurrence across donors. To decide whether each TCR beta V gene segment behaved as functional or pseudogenic, an earlier analysis of approximately 620 of the donors relied on high-throughput TCR beta sequencing. Donor age, sex, ethnicity and CMV serostatus were collected together with the repertoire data. Genome-wide SNP genotypes for about three fifths of the 666 donors were used in a later genetic analysis, which treated that subset as a discovery cohort. All discovery cohort repertoires had been generated using a single sequencing platform. Class I and class II HLA loci were covered by the typing at four-digit resolution. Typing coverage differed by locus: A, B, C, DRB1 and DQB1 were typed in about 629-640 donors, DQA1 in 500 to 550, DPA1 in some 570, and DPB1 in roughly 470. Because of strong linkage in the cohort, roughly five DR-DQ haplotypes were treated as single units for association and clustering. Among approximately 370 genotyped donors of the cohort, an average of around 240,000 unique TCR beta nucleotide sequences was sequenced per donor, of which about 19% were non-productive. Results and caveats for the whole study, not just this receptor: A later analysis reported that several top co-occurrence clusters appeared linked to parvovirus B19, influenza, CMV and Epstein-Barr virus. In a later analysis, most CMV-associated TCR beta chains were found to appear HLA-restricted, with HLA associations seemingly driven largely by CMV exposure. A group of highly shared sequence variants was considered likely to be a technical artifact of the sequencing pipeline. Correlated functional status among segregating V segments might reflect linkage disequilibrium, but an unknown experimental factor could not be ruled out. Because HLA typing was missing for some donors at each locus, association tests included only the typed subset. A later genetic analysis reported fewer N-insertions in productive TCRs among donors in an Asian-associated ancestry cluster than the roughly 720-donor mean. A later genetic analysis associated a missense DCLRE1C variant with V-gene and J-gene trimming of TCR beta chains, and an independent cohort replicated the association. In an earlier analysis of more than 450 of the donors, most TCR beta V segments were observed in productive rearrangements about 87% or about 30% of the time, broadly matching IMGT annotations. The only immune exposure information available for the cohort was CMV serostatus. Over 15 rarely observed V segments, including chromosome 9 orphons, were excluded from the earlier analysis of 550 to 700 of the donors because counts were too low. In the study, about 150 TCR beta chains were listed as associated with cytomegalovirus. The classifier was reported to diagnose cytomegalovirus status with high specificity and sensitivity in both the original cohort and the validation cohort. Across donors, most TCR sequences were observed very rarely, whereas some public TCRs were present in many individuals. A later analysis found that TCR association rates varied across HLA loci, with DRB1 alleles showing the most associated TCRs and HLA-C alleles the fewest. The authors suggested that the approach could potentially be extended to other disease states and immunological phenotypes. A further reported finding was that TCR beta sequences accurately predicted the HLA-A and HLA-B alleles for most subjects in the first cohort. In a later analysis, about 16,000 TCR beta sequences were associated with specific HLA alleles at a false discovery rate of 0.05. Some IMGT-functional V segments, including TRBV6-2 and TRBV6-3, could not be distinguished by the 87-base-pair reads and were therefore excluded. In a later analysis, HLA-associated TCR beta chains were found to be more clonally expanded and to have lower generation probabilities than equally common non-associated chains. This cohort had only TCR beta chains sequenced, and the lack of alpha or paired-chain data limited which features could be detected. A few of the identified cytomegalovirus-associated TCR beta chains were confirmed in vitro to be specific for cytomegalovirus antigens. When HLA alleles, especially DR and DQ, strongly co-occurred, attributing TCR associations to individual alleles was difficult. Roughly uniform sequencing depth across donors was assumed in presence/absence analyses, although this assumption may not hold.

On this clone: Its antigen remains undetermined. Within one base of it there is no much larger clone, and no base qualities were kept.

V is clipped by 0 bases and J by 1 base, and the sequence between their germline boundaries is 7 bases long. Reading from cysteine to phenylalanine, the CDR3 counts 14 amino acids. Left in the record is the CDR3 DNA by itself, 42 bases read in frame from the first base. CDR1 SGDLS and CDR2 YYNGEE are derived from the germline V gene. The cohort consisted of approximately 670 healthy bone marrow donors. All cohort members were sampled while nominally healthy, although unrecorded immune exposures were likely present. The donor tested CMV seronegative and was one of the 352 seronegative cohort members. A peripheral blood sample was collected from each donor, and TCR beta sequencing was performed on peripheral blood mononuclear cells. The Qiagen DNeasy Blood Extraction Kit was used to extract genomic DNA from the blood cell samples. Libraries were constructed by the immunoSEQ multiplex PCR assay. A mixture of 60 forward primers for TCR Vbeta segments and 13 reverse primers for TCR Jbeta segments was used in the multiplex PCR. The CDR3 region of rearranged TCR beta genes was amplified from genomic DNA with a multiplex PCR assay. On the Illumina HiSeq System, the amplified TCR beta libraries were sequenced as 87-base-pair reads. Regarding the original processing steps: A later analysis counted tens of millions of unique TCR beta chains across the 666 repertoires, and 9.5 million to 11 million of these chains were shared by at least two donors. A nearest-neighbor algorithm error-corrected the raw reads and collapsed the reads into unique sequences, merging closely related sequences to remove PCR and sequencing errors. V, D and J gene segments were assigned by aligning CDR3 sequences to IMGT reference sequences. For a sequence to be retained, at least a six-nucleotide match to both a V gene segment and a J gene segment was required. Rearrangements were classified as productive when the CDR3 lacked stop codons and remained in frame with V and J, and all other rearrangements were classified as non-productive. Following IMGT convention, CDR3 was defined as the stretch from the second conserved V-encoded cysteine to the conserved J-encoded phenylalanine. Sequences without an unambiguous match to a single V gene segment were excluded from the earlier analysis of about 600 of the donors. In an earlier analysis of several hundred of the donors, V segments were called functional above 56.7% productive rearrangements and were called segregating when the between-donor standard deviation exceeded 5%. To diagnose cytomegalovirus status from the catalog of TCR beta chain sequences, a statistical classification framework was built. A later analysis assigned V and J genes by comparing TCR nucleotide sequences with IMGT/GENE-DB human TR gene sequences. The TCRdist pipeline was used in a later analysis to assign CDR3 sequences and most-parsimonious VDJ recombination scenarios. In a later analysis, every TCR beta chain was defined by the combination of its CDR3 amino acid sequence and its V-gene family, and reads without a unique V-gene family were dropped. In a later analysis, around 600 highly shared, low-generation-probability nucleotide sequences were removed to address suspected cross-contamination and a sequencing artifact. For each public chain, a later analysis derived a clonal expansion index from normalized ranks of inferred template counts within each repertoire. Generation probabilities in a later analysis came from a VDJ recombination model fitted to out-of-frame rearrangements, and those results were checked against IGoR. In a later analysis, hypergeometric tests were used to score TCR-TCR, TCR-HLA and TCR-CMV co-occurrence, with a repertoire-size bias correction applied to TCR pairs. In a later analysis, false discovery rates were estimated by permuting HLA or CMV assignments 20 times. In a later analysis, co-occurring TCRs were grouped with DBSCAN, and TCRdist sequence similarity was added when clustering was performed within HLA-allele-positive subsets. Repertoires with fewer than 30,000 or more than 120,000 public chains were left out of co-occurrence clustering, as were about 5 repertoires with anomalous nucleotide sharing. Held by TCRdb, this immuneACCESS table contains in-frame sequences only and omits some clones. Under half of the omission traces to an unresolved V gene where checked; the cause of the rest is unknown. That table gives V, J and clone size, and the DNA gave D and trimming. Counted in this sample were 270,000 or so clones; 80% to 95% of them appeared once. Of the sample, about 1.7% falls within the top ten clones.

The sequenced sample consisted of PBMCs. Recombination connected TRBV9 to TRBJ1-1; no D gene can be assigned with confidence. This TCR was sampled from a girl aged 2 to 10 in good health and CMV-seronegative. The DNA reads TGTGCCAGCAGCGTAGGGTCGGGGAACACTGAAGCTTTCTTT. Translated, it reads CASSVGSGNTEAFF.